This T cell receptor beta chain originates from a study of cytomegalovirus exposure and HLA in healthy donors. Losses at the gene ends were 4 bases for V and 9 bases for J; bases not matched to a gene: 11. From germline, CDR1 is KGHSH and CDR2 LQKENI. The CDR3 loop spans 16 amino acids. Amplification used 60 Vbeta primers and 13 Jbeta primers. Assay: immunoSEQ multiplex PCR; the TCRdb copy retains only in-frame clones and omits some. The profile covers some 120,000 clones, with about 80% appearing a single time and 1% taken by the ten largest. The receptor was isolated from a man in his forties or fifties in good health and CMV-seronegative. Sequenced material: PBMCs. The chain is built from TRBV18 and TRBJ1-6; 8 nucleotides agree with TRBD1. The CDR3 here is CASSQAPGQVTSPLHF. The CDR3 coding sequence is TGTGCCAGCTCACAGGCCCCGGGACAGGTGACTTCACCCCTCCACTTT.